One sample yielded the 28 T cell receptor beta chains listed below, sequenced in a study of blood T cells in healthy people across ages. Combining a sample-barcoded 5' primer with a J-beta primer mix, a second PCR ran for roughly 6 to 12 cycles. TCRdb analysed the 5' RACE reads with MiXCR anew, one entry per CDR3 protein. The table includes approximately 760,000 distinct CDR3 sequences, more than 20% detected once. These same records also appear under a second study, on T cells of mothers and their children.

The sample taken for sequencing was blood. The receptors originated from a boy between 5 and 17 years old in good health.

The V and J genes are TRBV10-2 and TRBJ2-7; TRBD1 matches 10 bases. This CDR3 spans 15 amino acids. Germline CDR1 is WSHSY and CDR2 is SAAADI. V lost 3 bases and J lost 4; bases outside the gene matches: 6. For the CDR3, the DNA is TGCGCCAGCAGTGAACGGGACAGGGGCGGGTACGAGCAGTACTTC. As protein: CASSERDRGGYEQYF.

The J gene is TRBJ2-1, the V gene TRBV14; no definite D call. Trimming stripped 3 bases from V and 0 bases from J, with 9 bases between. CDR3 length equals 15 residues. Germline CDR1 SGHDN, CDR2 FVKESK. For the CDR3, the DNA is TGTGCCAGCAGCCACCCGATACGCTCCTACAATGAGCAGTTCTTC. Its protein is CASSHPIRSYNEQFF.

CDR3 residues: CATGQTNQPQHF. The CDR3 DNA reads TGTGCCACCGGACAGACTAATCAGCCCCAGCATTTT. The chain recombines TRBV2 with TRBJ1-5, with D possibly being TRBD1 (6 bases). Trimming removed 10 bases from V and 4 bases from J, with 11 bases in between. CDR1 SNHLY and CDR2 FYNNEI come from the germline V gene. This CDR3 comprises 12 residues. Combining the CDR3 with reference TRBV2 and TRBJ1-5 gives the whole variable domain EPEVTQTPSHQVTQMGQEVILRCVPISNHLYFYWYRQILGQKVEFLVSFYNNEISEKSEIFDDQFSVERPDGSNFTLKIRSTKLEDSAMYFCATGQTNQPQHFGDGTRLSIL.

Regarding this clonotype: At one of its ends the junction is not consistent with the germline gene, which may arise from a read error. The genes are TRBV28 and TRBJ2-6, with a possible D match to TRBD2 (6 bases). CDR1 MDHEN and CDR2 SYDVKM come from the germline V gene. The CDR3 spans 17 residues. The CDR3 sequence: CASSFWGEVSEANVLTF. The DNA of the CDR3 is TGTGCCAGCAGTTTTTGGGGGGAGGTCTCTGAGGCCAACGTCCTGACTTTC.

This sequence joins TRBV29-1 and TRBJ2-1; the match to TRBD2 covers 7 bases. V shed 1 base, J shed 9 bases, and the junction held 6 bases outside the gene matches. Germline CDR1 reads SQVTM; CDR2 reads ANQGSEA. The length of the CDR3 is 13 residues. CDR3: CSVEGTSRTEQFF. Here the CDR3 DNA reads TGCAGCGTTGAAGGGACTAGTCGCACTGAGCAGTTCTTC.

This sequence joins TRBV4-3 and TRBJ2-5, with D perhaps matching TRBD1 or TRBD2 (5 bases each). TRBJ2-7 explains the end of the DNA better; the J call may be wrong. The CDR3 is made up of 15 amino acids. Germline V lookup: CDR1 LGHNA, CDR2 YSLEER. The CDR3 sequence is CASSQDPGPEYEQYF. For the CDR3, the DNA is TGCGCCAGCAGCCAAGATCCGGGGCCCGAGTACGAGCAGTACTTC.

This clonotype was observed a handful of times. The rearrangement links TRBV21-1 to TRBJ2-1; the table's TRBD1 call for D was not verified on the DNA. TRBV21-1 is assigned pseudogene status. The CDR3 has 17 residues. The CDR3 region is CASRRTGWRGSYNEQFF. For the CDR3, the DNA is TGTGCCAGCAGGAGGACAGGGTGGCGTGGGTCCTACAATGAGCAGTTCTTC.

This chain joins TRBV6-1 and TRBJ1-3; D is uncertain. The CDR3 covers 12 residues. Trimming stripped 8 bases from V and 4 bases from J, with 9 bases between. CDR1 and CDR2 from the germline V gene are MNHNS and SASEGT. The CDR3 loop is CASGPTGNTIYF. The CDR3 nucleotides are TGTGCCAGCGGTCCGACGGGAAACACCATATATTTT.

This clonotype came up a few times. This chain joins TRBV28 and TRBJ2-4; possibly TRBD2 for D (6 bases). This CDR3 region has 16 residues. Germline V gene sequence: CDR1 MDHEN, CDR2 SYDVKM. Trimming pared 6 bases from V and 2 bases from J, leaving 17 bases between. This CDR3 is CASRSPLGGTKNIQYF. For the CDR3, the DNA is TGTGCCAGCAGAAGCCCTTTGGGGGGTACCAAAAACATTCAGTACTTC.

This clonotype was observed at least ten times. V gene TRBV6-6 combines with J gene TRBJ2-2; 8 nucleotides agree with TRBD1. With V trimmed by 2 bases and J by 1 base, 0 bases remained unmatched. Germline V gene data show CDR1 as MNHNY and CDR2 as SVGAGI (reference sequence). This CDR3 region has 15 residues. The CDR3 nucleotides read TGTGCCAGCAGTTACGGACAGGGGAACACCGGGGAGCTGTTTTTT. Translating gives CASSYGQGNTGELFF.

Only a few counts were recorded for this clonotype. The CDR3 loop is CASSQVLLAGHEQFF. In nucleotides, the CDR3 is TGCGCCAGCAGCCAAGTACTGCTAGCGGGACATGAGCAGTTCTTC. The chain employs TRBV4-1 and TRBJ2-5; the match to TRBD2 covers 9 bases. The J call may not be correct, given that the DNA end is closer to TRBJ2-1. The germline V gene encodes CDR1 MGHRA and CDR2 YSYEKL. This CDR3 is built from 15 residues.

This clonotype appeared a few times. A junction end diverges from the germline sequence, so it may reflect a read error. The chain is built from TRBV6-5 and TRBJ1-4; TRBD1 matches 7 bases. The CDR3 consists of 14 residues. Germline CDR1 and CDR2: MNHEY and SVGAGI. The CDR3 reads CASRGDRHNGKLFF. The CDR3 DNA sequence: TGTGCCAGCAGGGGGGACAGACATAATGGAAAACTGTTTTTT.

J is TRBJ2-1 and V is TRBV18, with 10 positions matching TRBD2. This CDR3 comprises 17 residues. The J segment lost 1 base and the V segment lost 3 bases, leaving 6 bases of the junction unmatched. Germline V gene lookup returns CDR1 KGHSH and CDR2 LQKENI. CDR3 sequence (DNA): TGTGCCAGCTCACCCATGGGGGGACTAGCGTCCTACAATGAGCAGTTCTTC. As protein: CASSPMGGLASYNEQFF. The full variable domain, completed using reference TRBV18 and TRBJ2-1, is NAGVMQNPRHLVRRRGQEARLRCSPMKGHSHVYWYRQLPEEGLKFMVYLQKENIIDESGMPKERFSAEFPKEGPSILRIQQVVRGDSAAYFCASSPMGGLASYNEQFFGPGTRLTVL.

In DNA, the CDR3 is TGTGCCAGCAGCCTGGGACTACCAAGACCTTACCAAGAGACCCAGTACTTC. Amino acids: CASSLGLPRPYQETQYF. The chain has TRBV3-1 and TRBJ2-5; 7 nucleotides line up with TRBD2. The CDR3 spans 17 residues. J was trimmed by 0 bases and V by 4 bases; bases with no gene match: 11. The germline gives CDR1 LGHDT, CDR2 YNNKEL (reference sequence).

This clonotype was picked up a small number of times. This CDR3 reads CASSEVGVNYGYTF. CDR3 nucleotides: TGTGCCAGCAGTGAAGTTGGAGTTAACTATGGCTACACCTTC. V is TRBV6-1 and J is TRBJ1-2, with D uncertain. CDR3 size: 14 residues. The germline V and J ends were trimmed by 1 base and 1 base, with 7 bases remaining between them. Germline assignment: CDR1 MNHNS and CDR2 SASEGT.

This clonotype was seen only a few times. The DNA of the CDR3 is TGTGCCACCAGTGACGCGACAGCCTACGAGCAGTACTTC. Translated, it gives CATSDATAYEQYF. The V and J genes are TRBV24-1 and TRBJ2-7; tentatively, D is TRBD1 (5 bases). From germline, CDR1 is KGHDR and CDR2 SFDVKD. The CDR3 is 13 amino acids. V shed 4 bases and J shed 2 bases, with 8 bases lying between them.

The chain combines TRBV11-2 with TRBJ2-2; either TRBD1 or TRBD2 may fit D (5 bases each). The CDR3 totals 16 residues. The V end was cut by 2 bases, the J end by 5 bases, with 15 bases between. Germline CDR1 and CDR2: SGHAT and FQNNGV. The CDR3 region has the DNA TGTGCCAGCAGCTTAAGAGCAGGGAGAGAAACCGGGGAGCTGTTTTTT. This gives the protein CASSLRAGRETGELFF.

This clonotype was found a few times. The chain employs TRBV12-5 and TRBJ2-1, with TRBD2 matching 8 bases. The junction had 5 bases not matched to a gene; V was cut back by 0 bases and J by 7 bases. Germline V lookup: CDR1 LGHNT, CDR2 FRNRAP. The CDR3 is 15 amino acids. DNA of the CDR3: TGTGCTAGTGGTTTGGTAGTTCGGGAGGGGAATGAGCAGTTCTTC. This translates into CASGLVVREGNEQFF. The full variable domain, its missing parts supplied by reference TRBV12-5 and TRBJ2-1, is DARVTQTPRHKVTEMGQEVTMRCQPILGHNTVFWYRQTMMQGLELLAYFRNRAPLDDSGMPKDRFSAEMPDATLATLKIQPSEPRDSAVYFCASGLVVREGNEQFFGPGTRLTVL.

Written as DNA, the CDR3 is TGTGCCAGCAGCCACACAGGACTAGCGGGATTCTACGAGCAGTACTTC. Its protein product is CASSHTGLAGFYEQYF. The chain uses TRBV14 and TRBJ2-7, with TRBD2 matching 12 bases. Germline assignment: CDR1 SGHDN and CDR2 FVKESK. The length of the CDR3 is 16 residues. The V and J ends lost 3 bases and 3 bases, in that order; junction bases with no gene match: 6.

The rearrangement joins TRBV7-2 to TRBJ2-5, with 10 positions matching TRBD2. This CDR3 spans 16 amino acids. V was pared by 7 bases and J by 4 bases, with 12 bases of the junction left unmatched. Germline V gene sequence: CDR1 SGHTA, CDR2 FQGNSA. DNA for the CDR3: TGTGCCAGCAACATACATTCTAGCGGGAGTAGAGAGACCCAGTACTTC. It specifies CASNIHSSGSRETQYF.

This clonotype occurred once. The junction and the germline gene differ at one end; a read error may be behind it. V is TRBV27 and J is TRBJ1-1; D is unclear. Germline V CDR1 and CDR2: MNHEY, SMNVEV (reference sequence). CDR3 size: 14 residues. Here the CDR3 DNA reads TGTGCCAGCAGTTTATCCCCTTCGAACACTGAAGATTTCTTT. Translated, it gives CASSLSPSNTEDFF.

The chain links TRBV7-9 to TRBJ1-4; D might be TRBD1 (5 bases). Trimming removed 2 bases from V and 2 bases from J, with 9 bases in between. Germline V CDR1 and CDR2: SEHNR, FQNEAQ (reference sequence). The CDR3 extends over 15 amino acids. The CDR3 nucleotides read TGTGCCAGCAGCTTACAGCAGGGTACTAATGAAAAACTGTTTTTT. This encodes CASSLQQGTNEKLFF.

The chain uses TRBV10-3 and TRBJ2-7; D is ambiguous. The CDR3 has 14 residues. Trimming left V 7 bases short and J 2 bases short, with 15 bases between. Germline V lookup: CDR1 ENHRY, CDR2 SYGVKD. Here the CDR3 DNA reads TGTGCCATCAAGGGTACCAGCACCGCCTACGAGCAGTACTTC. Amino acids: CAIKGTSTAYEQYF.

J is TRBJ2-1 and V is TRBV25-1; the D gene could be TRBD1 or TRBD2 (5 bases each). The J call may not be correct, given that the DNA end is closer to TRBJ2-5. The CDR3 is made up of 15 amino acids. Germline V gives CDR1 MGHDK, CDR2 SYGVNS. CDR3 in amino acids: CASSDQVGPEETQYF. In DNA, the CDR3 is TGTGCCAGCAGTGACCAAGTGGGACCCGAAGAGACCCAGTACTTC.

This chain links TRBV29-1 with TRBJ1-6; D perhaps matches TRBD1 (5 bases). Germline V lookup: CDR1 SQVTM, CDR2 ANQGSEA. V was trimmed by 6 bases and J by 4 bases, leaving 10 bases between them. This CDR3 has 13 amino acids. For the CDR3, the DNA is TGCAGCGTCTGCGACAGTTATAATTCACCCCTCCACTTT. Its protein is CSVCDSYNSPLHF.

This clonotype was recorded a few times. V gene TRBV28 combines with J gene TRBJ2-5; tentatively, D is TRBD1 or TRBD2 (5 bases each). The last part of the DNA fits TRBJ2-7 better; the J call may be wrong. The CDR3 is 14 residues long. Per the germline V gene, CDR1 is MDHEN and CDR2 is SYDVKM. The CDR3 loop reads CASSLMGTMDEQYF. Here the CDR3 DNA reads TGTGCCAGCAGTCTCATGGGGACGATGGACGAGCAGTACTTC.

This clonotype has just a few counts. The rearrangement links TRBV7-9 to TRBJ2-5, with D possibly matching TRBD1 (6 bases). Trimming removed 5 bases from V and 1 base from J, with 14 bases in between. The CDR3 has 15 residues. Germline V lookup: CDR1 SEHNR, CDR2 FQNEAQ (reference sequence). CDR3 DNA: TGTGCCAGCAGCACGACGACAGGCCTCCAAGAGACCCAGTACTTC. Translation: CASSTTTGLQETQYF.

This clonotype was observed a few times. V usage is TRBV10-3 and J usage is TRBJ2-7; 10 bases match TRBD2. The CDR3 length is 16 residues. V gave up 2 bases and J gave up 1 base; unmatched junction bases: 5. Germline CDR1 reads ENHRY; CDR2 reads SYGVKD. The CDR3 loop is CAISEPPGLASYEQYF. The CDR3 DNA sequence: TGTGCCATCAGTGAGCCTCCGGGACTAGCGTCCTACGAGCAGTACTTC.